The 27 T cell receptor beta chains presented below share a single source sample, sequenced in a study of vaccination and CD4 T cells after COVID-19. Cultured CD4+ T cell DNA was sequenced using the Oncomine TCR Beta short-read assay. A single record per CDR3 protein comes from TCRdb applying MiXCR to the PCR reads. The table records around 20,000 distinct CDR3 sequences, approximately 50% of them present only once. These receptors are not linked to any known antigen. Treatment given: approximately nine-day PBMC culture with coronavirus spike peptide pools or control peptides (ViraFEST assay). The sample taken for sequencing was cultured CD4+ T cells from blood. These receptors were obtained from a human donor with COVID-19.

The rearrangement uses TRBV9 and TRBJ1-6; D unclear. Per the germline V gene, CDR1 is SGDLS and CDR2 is YYNGEE. The CDR3 has 15 residues. V lost 0 bases and J 5 bases, leaving 9 bases between the germline ends. The CDR3 sequence: CASSVAGPDNSPLHF. Written as DNA, the CDR3 is TGTGCCAGCAGCGTAGCTGGGCCCGATAATTCACCCCTCCACTTT.

V and J are TRBV4-3 and TRBJ1-5; D gene unclear. CDR1 and CDR2 from the germline V gene are LGHNA and YSLEER. Trimming took off 1 base at V and 3 bases at J, with 7 bases between the two ends. CDR3 length: 14 amino acids. DNA for the CDR3: TGCGCCAGCAGCCAAGGCCGGAACAATCAGCCCCAGCATTTT. Protein: CASSQGRNNQPQHF.

This clonotype came up once. This chain uses TRBV6-1 with TRBJ1-5; the D gene is possibly TRBD1 (5 bases). Germline V gene sequence: CDR1 MNHNS, CDR2 SASEGT. The CDR3 is 13 residues long. V dropped 7 bases and J dropped 4 bases, with 11 bases sitting between them. DNA for the CDR3: TGTGCCAGCACGGCAGGGCGGAATCAGCCCCAGCATTTT. Translating gives CASTAGRNQPQHF.

The V gene is TRBV27, the J gene TRBJ1-3; D remains unclear. Germline CDR1 MNHEY, CDR2 SMNVEV (reference sequence). V lost 6 bases and J lost 12, with 15 bases in between. The CDR3 is made up of 12 amino acids. The DNA for the CDR3 is TGTGCCAGCAGGAAGACAACGGAATACATATATTTT. It specifies CASRKTTEYIYF.

The CDR3 region is CASSLLSSGGQETQYF. The CDR3 bases are TGCGCCAGCAGCTTGCTCTCGTCGGGGGGCCAAGAGACCCAGTACTTC. The rearrangement joins TRBV5-1 to TRBJ2-5, with 7 positions matching TRBD2. Germline assignment: CDR1 SGHRS and CDR2 YFSETQ. The CDR3 runs to 16 residues. Trimming cost V 1 base and J 1 base; bases outside gene matches: 7.

The chain employs TRBV6-1 and TRBJ2-7; D could derive from TRBD1 or TRBD2 (6 bases each). The CDR3 sequence is 14 residues long. Germline V CDR1 and CDR2: MNHNS, SASEGT. Trimming took 6 bases from V and 3 from J, leaving 15 bases between them. This chain's CDR3 is CASRRGEVGYEQYF. The CDR3 nucleotides read TGTGCCAGCAGGAGGGGGGAAGTGGGCTACGAGCAGTACTTC.

This chain connects TRBV6-1 to TRBJ1-5; a possible D gene is TRBD1 (5 bases). Per germline, CDR1 MNHNS and CDR2 SASEGT. V was shortened by 6 bases and J by 9 bases, with 27 bases between the two germline ends. The CDR3 spans 17 residues. Here the CDR3 DNA reads TGTGCCAGCAGGAACCGGGACGGTTTTGTGGGGGGGTGGCCCCAGCATTTT. Its translation is CASRNRDGFVGGWPQHF.

This chain links TRBV20-1 with TRBJ1-4, with TRBD1 as a possible D gene (6 bases). With 0 bases removed from V and 10 bases from J, the gap between germline ends came to 12 bases. The CDR3 loop spans 13 amino acids. Germline V gene data show CDR1 as DFQATT and CDR2 as SNEGSKA (reference sequence). CDR3 protein: CSARDGGPGKLFF. The CDR3, as DNA: TGCAGTGCTAGAGACGGGGGCCCGGGAAAACTGTTTTTT.

The chain links TRBV5-1 to TRBJ2-7; 11 bases line up with TRBD2. The V gene end was trimmed by 0 bases and the J gene end by 5 bases; junction bases not matched to a gene: 7. In germline, CDR1 is SGHRS, CDR2 YFSETQ. This CDR3 contains 16 residues. The CDR3 region is CASSLGVAGGFDEQYF. CDR3 nucleotides: TGCGCCAGCAGCTTGGGAGTAGCGGGGGGGTTCGACGAGCAGTACTTC.

This clonotype was seen only a few times. The chain links TRBV28 to TRBJ1-2; D ambiguous. Trimming removed 5 bases from V and 1 base from J, with 8 bases in between. There are 13 residues in the CDR3. Germline V gene sequence: CDR1 MDHEN, CDR2 SYDVKM. CDR3 nucleotides: TGTGCCAGCAGTCTCACCCGTAACTATGGCTACACCTTC. Encoded protein: CASSLTRNYGYTF.

The chain is built from TRBV7-2 and TRBJ2-7; TRBD2 matches at 8 bases. Trimming removed 6 bases from V and 0 bases from J; junction bases left unmatched: 7. The CDR3 runs 15 residues. CDR1 is SGHTA, CDR2 FQGNSA, per germline. CDR3 nucleotides: TGTGCCAGCAGTGATAGCGGGGAGAGCTCCTACGAGCAGTACTTC. This sequence encodes CASSDSGESSYEQYF.

CDR3 protein: CASSPRAGLAGADYEQYF. Written as DNA, the CDR3 is TGTGCCAGCAGCCCTAGAGCGGGACTAGCGGGGGCTGACTACGAGCAGTACTTC. The chain combines TRBV9 with TRBJ2-7; TRBD2 aligns across 14 bases. The CDR3 extends over 18 amino acids. The ends lost 4 bases at V and 3 bases at J; junction bases unmatched: 12. Germline V gives CDR1 SGDLS, CDR2 YYNGEE.

A few counts support this clonotype. The genes are TRBV10-3 and TRBJ1-2; D is possibly TRBD1 (6 bases). Per the germline V gene, CDR1 is ENHRY and CDR2 is SYGVKD. Trimming pared 2 bases from V and 5 bases from J, leaving 9 bases between. This CDR3 contains 13 residues. Written as DNA, the CDR3 is TGTGCCATCAGTGAGCAAGGACAGTATGGCTACACCTTC. It is translated as CAISEQGQYGYTF.

The chain carries TRBV5-1 and TRBJ2-3; D not certain. The germline V gene encodes CDR1 SGHRS and CDR2 YFSETQ. V lost 0 bases, J lost 2 bases, and 7 bases lay in between. This CDR3 comprises 14 residues. The CDR3 DNA sequence: TGCGCCAGCAGCTTGGATACGTTCACAGATACGCAGTATTTT. This sequence encodes CASSLDTFTDTQYF.

The CDR3 bases are TGTGCCAGCAGCTTAAGCCAGGGCCGTGGCTACGAGCAGTACTTC. Its protein is CASSLSQGRGYEQYF. The V and J genes are TRBV7-2 and TRBJ2-7; D possibly corresponds to TRBD1 (5 bases). Germline values: CDR1 SGHTA, CDR2 FQGNSA. The V and J ends lost 2 bases and 3 bases respectively, with 14 bases between them. The CDR3 runs 15 residues.

This sequence joins TRBV27 and TRBJ2-7; perhaps TRBD1 as D (6 bases). The V end was cut by 5 bases, the J end by 3 bases, with 23 bases between. The CDR3 has 17 residues. CDR1 and CDR2 (germline): MNHEY, SMNVEV (reference sequence). The CDR3 is CASSKNPAATGYYEQYF. DNA of the CDR3: TGTGCCAGCAGTAAAAACCCCGCCGCGACAGGTTACTACGAGCAGTACTTC.

J is TRBJ2-2 and V is TRBV7-2; D not resolved. Germline-derived CDR1 and CDR2 are SGHTA and FQGNSA. This CDR3 has 12 amino acids. Between the trimmed V and J ends, which lost 5 bases and 1 base, there was a span of 2 bases. CDR3 nucleotide sequence: TGTGCCAGCAGCGAGAACACCGGGGAGCTGTTTTTT. This encodes CASSENTGELFF.

This clonotype was seen more than once but under ten times. This sequence joins TRBV30 and TRBJ1-1, with D maybe TRBD1 (6 bases). Looked up from germline, CDR1 is GTSNPN and CDR2 is SVGIG (reference sequence). The CDR3 sequence is 14 residues long. Trimming stripped 0 bases from V and 4 bases from J, with 12 bases between. The CDR3 loop reads CAWSVTRGGTEAFF. The CDR3 DNA is TGTGCCTGGAGTGTTACCAGGGGCGGCACTGAAGCTTTCTTT.

The rearrangement joins TRBV30 to TRBJ2-5; TRBD2 matches 8 bases. Germline-derived CDR1 and CDR2 are GTSNPN and SVGIG (reference sequence). V lost 0 bases and J lost 0; bases outside the gene matches: 18. The CDR3 totals 20 residues. The CDR3 protein is CAWSVMGWISGTEYQETQYF. Here the CDR3 DNA reads TGTGCCTGGAGTGTAATGGGGTGGATTAGCGGGACCGAGTACCAAGAGACCCAGTACTTC. The full variable domain, in which reference TRBV30 and TRBJ2-5 provide the parts outside the CDR3, is SQTIHQWPATLVQPVGSPLSLECTVEGTSNPNLYWYRQAAGRGLQLLFYSVGIGQISSEVPQNLSASRPQDRQFILSSKKLLLSDSGFYLCAWSVMGWISGTEYQETQYFGPGTRLLVL.

The genes are TRBV27 and TRBJ2-7; maybe TRBD1 (6 bases). Germline V gene sequence: CDR1 MNHEY, CDR2 SMNVEV (reference sequence). The CDR3 loop spans 14 amino acids. Trimming removed 2 bases at V and 4 bases at J, with 12 bases between. This chain's CDR3 is CASSLHPGVYEQYF. The CDR3 nucleotides read TGTGCCAGCAGTTTACACCCAGGGGTTTACGAGCAGTACTTC.

This rearrangement joins TRBV2 to TRBJ1-5, with unresolved D. Germline values: CDR1 SNHLY, CDR2 FYNNEI. With 5 bases removed from V and 5 bases from J, the gap between germline ends came to 16 bases. CDR3 length: 15 residues. CDR3 coding DNA: TGTGCCAGCAGTACCCCCGTAGAGCTCGATCAGCCCCAGCATTTT. Its translation is CASSTPVELDQPQHF.

The genes are TRBV20-1 and TRBJ2-5; a weak D match, TRBD2 (5 bases). The CDR3 length is 15 residues. CDR1 and CDR2 from the germline V gene are DFQATT and SNEGSKA (reference sequence). Trimming left V 2 bases short and J 5 bases short, with 18 bases between. The CDR3 bases are TGCAGTGCTAGATCCGACCGGGGAGTTGTGGAGACCCAGTACTTC. It yields the protein CSARSDRGVVETQYF.

This clonotype was found a few times. The chain has TRBV7-3 and TRBJ2-7, with 7 bases fitting TRBD1. In germline, CDR1 is SGHTA, CDR2 FQGTGA. Losses at the gene ends were 6 bases for V and 0 bases for J; bases not matched to a gene: 5. The CDR3 contains 14 residues. This CDR3 is CASSIGGSSYEQYF. In DNA form, the CDR3 reads TGTGCCAGCAGTATAGGGGGCAGCTCCTACGAGCAGTACTTC. Using reference TRBV7-3 and TRBJ2-7 for the parts outside the CDR3, the full variable domain is GAGVSQTPSNKVTEKGKYVELRCDPISGHTALYWYRQSLGQGPEFLIYFQGTGAADDSGLPNDRFFAVRPEGSVSTLKIQRTERGDSAVYLCASSIGGSSYEQYFGPGTRLTVT.

This clonotype was seen only a few times. This chain joins TRBV11-1 and TRBJ2-3, with 10 positions matching TRBD1. The CDR3 sequence is 15 residues long. The V gene end was trimmed by 2 bases and the J gene end by 3 bases; junction bases not matched to a gene: 2. CDR1 SGHAT and CDR2 FQDESV come from the germline V gene (reference sequence). The CDR3 here is CASSLLDRGTDTQYF. The CDR3 region has the DNA TGTGCCAGCAGCTTATTGGACAGGGGGACAGATACGCAGTATTTT.

In this sample, this clonotype turned up a few times. The rearrangement links TRBV27 to TRBJ1-2, with D possibly matching TRBD1 (5 bases). V gave up 3 bases and J gave up 6 bases, with 20 bases separating them. The CDR3 covers 16 residues. CDR1 is MNHEY and CDR2 is SMNVEV in the germline V gene (reference sequence). The DNA of the CDR3 is TGTGCCAGCAGTTTGCGTACCGCCGGGGGGATCAATGGCTACACCTTC. It specifies CASSLRTAGGINGYTF.

This clonotype was counted between two and nine times. The chain joins TRBV11-2 to TRBJ1-2, with no clear D. V was pared by 4 bases and J by 8 bases, with 26 bases between. Germline V gene sequence: CDR1 SGHAT, CDR2 FQNNGV. The CDR3 runs to 17 residues. CDR3 nucleotides: TGTGCCAGCAGCTCTACCTCCGGGAAACTTATTAGCTGGGGCTACACCTTC. It codes for CASSSTSGKLISWGYTF.

The rearrangement joins TRBV2 to TRBJ2-7, with unresolved D. The germline V and J ends were trimmed by 7 bases and 2 bases, with 12 bases remaining between them. The germline gives CDR1 SNHLY, CDR2 FYNNEI. The CDR3 is made up of 13 amino acids. This CDR3 reads CASKRLSPYEQYF. As DNA, the CDR3 is TGTGCCAGCAAACGACTGTCGCCCTACGAGCAGTACTTC. The full variable domain, rest sourced from reference TRBV2 and TRBJ2-7, is EPEVTQTPSHQVTQMGQEVILRCVPISNHLYFYWYRQILGQKVEFLVSFYNNEISEKSEIFDDQFSVERPDGSNFTLKIRSTKLEDSAMYFCASKRLSPYEQYFGPGTRLTVT.